This TCR beta chain comes out of a study of T cell repertoires in cytomegalovirus infection. On the study more broadly: The public TCR beta signatures pointed to both CMV infection and matching HLA type.

This clonotype was counted many times. Its antigen is unknown. V dropped 5 bases and J dropped 0 bases, with 8 bases sitting between them. This CDR3 region has 13 residues. Germline V gene data show CDR1 as DFQATT and CDR2 as SNEGSKA (reference sequence). Whole-study findings and limits: Dominating the ex vivo response were TCR beta clonotypes that were CMV-specific and HLA-C-restricted.

TCRdb called the reads again in MiXCR, with one record for every CDR3 protein. Altogether 100,000 to 150,000 distinct CDR3 sequences are present, 8% to 9% being singletons, with the ten largest covering 10%. The origin of this receptor is a human donor in good health (CMV status not recorded). Some clones in this sample may be carry-over from other donors' samples. Source material: PBMCs. This chain joins TRBV20-1 and TRBJ2-1, with D perhaps TRBD1 or TRBD2 (5 bases each). The CDR3 sequence: CSAEGSSYNEQFF. CDR3 DNA sequence: TGCAGTGCTGAGGGGAGCTCCTACAATGAGCAGTTCTTC.